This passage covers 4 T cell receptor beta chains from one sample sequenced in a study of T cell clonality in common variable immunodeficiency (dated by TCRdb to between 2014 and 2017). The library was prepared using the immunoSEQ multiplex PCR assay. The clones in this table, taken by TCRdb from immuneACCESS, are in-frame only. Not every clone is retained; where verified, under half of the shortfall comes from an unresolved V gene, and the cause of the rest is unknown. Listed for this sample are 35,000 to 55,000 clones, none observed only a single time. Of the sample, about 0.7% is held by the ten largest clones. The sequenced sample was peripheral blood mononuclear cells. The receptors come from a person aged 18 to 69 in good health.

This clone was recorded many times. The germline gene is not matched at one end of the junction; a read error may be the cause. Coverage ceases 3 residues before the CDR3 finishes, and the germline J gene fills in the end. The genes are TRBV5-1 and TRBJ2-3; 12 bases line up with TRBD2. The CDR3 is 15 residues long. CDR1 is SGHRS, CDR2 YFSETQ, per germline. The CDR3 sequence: CASKRTTSGRDAQYF. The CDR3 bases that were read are TGCGCCAGCAAACGAACGACTAGCGGGAGAGATGCG.

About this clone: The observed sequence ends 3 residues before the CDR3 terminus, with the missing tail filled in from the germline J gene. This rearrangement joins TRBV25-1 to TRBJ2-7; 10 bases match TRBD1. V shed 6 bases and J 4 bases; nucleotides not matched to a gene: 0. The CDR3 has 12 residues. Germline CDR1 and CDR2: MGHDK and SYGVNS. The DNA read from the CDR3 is TGTGCCAGCAGGGACAGGGGGTACGAG. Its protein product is CASRDRGYE. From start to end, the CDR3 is CASRDRGYEQYF.

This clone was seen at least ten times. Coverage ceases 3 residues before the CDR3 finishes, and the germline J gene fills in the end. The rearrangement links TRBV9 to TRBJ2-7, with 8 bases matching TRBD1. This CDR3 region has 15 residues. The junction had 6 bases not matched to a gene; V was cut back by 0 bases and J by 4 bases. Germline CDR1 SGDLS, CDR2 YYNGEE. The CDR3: CASSVAGGGLYEQYF. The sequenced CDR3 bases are TGTGCCAGCAGCGTAGCAGGGGGCGGATTATACGAG.

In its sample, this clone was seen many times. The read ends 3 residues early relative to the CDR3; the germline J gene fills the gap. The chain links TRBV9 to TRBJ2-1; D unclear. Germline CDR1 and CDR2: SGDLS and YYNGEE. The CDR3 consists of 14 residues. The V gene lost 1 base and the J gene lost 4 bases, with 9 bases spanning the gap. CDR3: CASSVSELYNEQFF. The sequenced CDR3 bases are TGTGCCAGCAGCGTATCAGAGTTATACAATGAG.